A single sample gave rise to the 7 T cell receptor beta chains below, sequenced in a study of lymphopenia after photon versus proton radiotherapy. TCRdb's table, derived via immunoSEQ multiplex PCR, lists solely in-frame clones and lacks some. Here the sample spans under 65,000 clones, less than 85% being singletons. The sequencing here drew on peripheral blood, taken from a patient treated with proton-based radiotherapy. Receptors originate from a man between 60 and 70 years old with pancreatic cancer.

V usage is TRBV2 and J usage is TRBJ2-2; perhaps TRBD1 as D (6 bases). Trimming stripped 6 bases from V and 5 bases from J, with 19 bases between. Germline V gene data show CDR1 as SNHLY and CDR2 as FYNNEI. This CDR3 region has 16 residues. This chain's CDR3 is CASRAPGTSTTGELFF. DNA for the CDR3: TGTGCCAGCAGGGCTCCCGGGACATCAACAACCGGGGAGCTGTTTTTT.

The chain recombines TRBV28 with TRBJ2-1; weak D call: TRBD2 (5 bases). This CDR3 has 14 residues. Trimming pared 7 bases from V and 1 base from J, leaving 11 bases between. Looked up from germline, CDR1 is MDHEN and CDR2 is SYDVKM. The CDR3: CASKGELSYNEQFF. In DNA, the CDR3 is TGTGCCAGCAAGGGAGAGCTTTCCTACAATGAGCAGTTCTTC.

The rearrangement links TRBV7-2 to TRBJ2-7; TRBD1 might be the D (6 bases). V was trimmed by 3 bases and J by 11 bases, leaving 11 bases between them. The CDR3 totals 11 residues. CDR1 is SGHTA and CDR2 is FQGNSA in the germline V gene. DNA of the CDR3: TGTGCCAGCAGCTTGGGGGCGTCCAAGTACTTC. Encoded protein: CASSLGASKYF.

The V call is TRBV19, the J call TRBJ2-7; no firm D call. CDR1 is LNHDA, CDR2 SQIVND, per germline (reference sequence). This CDR3 has 13 residues. V gave up 2 bases and J gave up 5 bases, with 10 bases separating them. The CDR3 is CASSIPGLDEQYF. The CDR3 DNA reads TGTGCCAGTAGTATACCTGGCTTGGACGAGCAGTACTTC.

This clone was seen just once. V is TRBV13 and J is TRBJ1-2; TRBD1 is a possible D gene (6 bases). The CDR3 totals 13 residues. Trimming cost V 6 bases and J 1 base, with 9 bases left between them. Germline V gene sequence: CDR1 PRHDT, CDR2 FYEKMQ (reference sequence). The CDR3 nucleotides read TGTGCCAGCAGGGAGGACAGTAACTATGGCTACACCTTC. Translated: CASREDSNYGYTF.

This clone was counted once. The gene calls are TRBV9 and TRBJ2-4; 9 positions match TRBD2. The V gene end was trimmed by 0 bases and the J gene end by 3 bases; junction bases not matched to a gene: 7. CDR3 length: 17 residues. CDR1 is SGDLS and CDR2 is YYNGEE in the germline V gene. The chain's CDR3 is CASSVDSASGVKNIQYF. For the CDR3, the DNA is TGTGCCAGCAGCGTAGATTCGGCTAGCGGGGTCAAAAACATTCAGTACTTC.

The table lists this clone with a count of one. The J gene is TRBJ2-5, the V gene TRBV5-1; D ambiguous. The CDR3 covers 13 residues. CDR1 is SGHRS, CDR2 YFSETQ, per germline. With 4 bases removed from V and 3 bases from J, the gap between germline ends came to 10 bases. CDR3 amino acids: CASSGTMKETQYF. CDR3 DNA sequence: TGCGCCAGCAGCGGCACAATGAAAGAGACCCAGTACTTC. The variable domain in full, with the rest retrieved from reference TRBV5-1 and TRBJ2-5, is KAGVTQTPRYLIKTRGQQVTLSCSPISGHRSVSWYQQTPGQGLQFLFEYFSETQRNKGNFPGRFSGRQFSNSRSEMNVSTLELGDSALYLCASSGTMKETQYFGPGTRLLVL.